This T cell receptor beta chain was sequenced during a study of blood T cell repertoires in COVID-19. Background on the study: Italy, Spain and the United States were the sources of the convalescent and acute COVID-19 samples. Nucleic acid was either cDNA or gDNA, and it came from T cells, B-cell-depleted T cells, or PBMCs.

In the source study's methods: Reference gene primer amplification gave nucleated cell count estimates. TCRdb's copy holds only in-frame clones and misses some; the assay was immunoSEQ multiplex PCR. V and J calls and clone size are copied from that table; D and trimming were computed from the DNA. The data show about 260,000 clones, 85% to 90% seen once. This clone was counted between two and nine times. This receptor was taken from a woman aged 40 to 55 who had recovered from COVID-19. The specimen sequenced was peripheral blood.

CDR3 amino acids: CAAADPTGGTETQYF. Here the CDR3 DNA reads TGTGCCGCGGCCGATCCGACAGGGGGCACAGAGACCCAGTACTTC. The chain is built from TRBV2 and TRBJ2-5, with TRBD1 matching over 10 bases. The ends lost 11 bases at V and 4 bases at J; junction bases unmatched: 13. The germline CDR1 and CDR2 sequences are SNHLY and FYNNEI. The CDR3 spans 15 residues. Full variable domain (missing parts from reference TRBV2 and TRBJ2-5): EPEVTQTPSHQVTQMGQEVILRCVPISNHLYFYWYRQILGQKVEFLVSFYNNEISEKSEIFDDQFSVERPDGSNFTLKIRSTKLEDSAMYFCAAADPTGGTETQYFGPGTRLLVL.